A single T cell receptor beta chain is shown here with its context. The data originate from a study of blood T cell repertoires in COVID-19. Per the germline V gene, CDR1 is MNHEY and CDR2 is SVGEGT. With V trimmed by 6 bases and J by 10 bases, 6 bases remained unmatched. The CDR3 is 12 residues long. Libraries were prepared by immunoSEQ multiplex PCR; TCRdb keeps only in-frame clonotypes and omits some of them. Among 240,000 or so clones listed, around 85% were seen once. This clonotype was sampled from a man between 60 and 75 years old with acute or convalescent COVID-19. Sequencing was carried out using peripheral blood. The rearrangement links TRBV6-2 or TRBV6-3 to TRBJ2-1; TRBD2 agrees at 7 bases. The CDR3 sequence is CASSLRDYEQFF. CDR3 DNA: TGTGCCAGCAGCCTCCGGGACTACGAGCAGTTCTTC.